This record concerns one T cell receptor beta chain sequence. Its antigen is currently not known. Per-base quality was not reported, and no clone a single base away is much larger than it. TCR beta CDR3 regions were amplified from RNA transcripts. The TCR CDR3 was subjected to a first round of RT-PCR using the HTBI primer set and the Qiagen OneStep RT-PCR kit. Libraries were constructed in a second round of multiplex PCR, after which size selection and purification were carried out. Paired-end sequencing of the libraries was performed with 100 bp reads on an Illumina HiSeq2000. The original methods were these. SOAPnuke was used to process the raw data, throwing out any read that contained adapters or uncalled bases, had a mean Phred below 15, or lacked an exact constant-primer or identifier match. High-quality paired reads were merged with COPE v1.2.5, and unique nucleotide sequences were defined as clonotypes. Clonotypes were aligned to IMGT TRBV, TRBD and TRBJ reference segments using MiTCR v1.1. Analysis was restricted to V-J combinations with a frequency above 0.0001, which covered roughly 99% of repertoires. A TCS score was defined as the ratio of F50 (clonal expansion) to E x V (chaos), with BLOSUM62-based TCRdist applied between CDR3 peptides within each V-J. Welch's t-statistics and random forest reduced roughly 500 V-J features to about 13, which were used in a naive Bayes classifier (R e1071). Starting from the raw public reads, TCRdb applied fastp trimming at Q25, assembled clones with MiXCR and retained in-frame beta chains. Every distinct CDR3 protein forms one entry, paired with its most common genes and DNA. TCRdb, not the authors, supplied the V and J calls. This sample lists 350,000 to 450,000 distinct CDR3 sequences; roughly 17% were detected once. The leading ten clones occupy more than 30% of the sample.

This specimen comes from a study of T cells in Graves' hyperthyroidism and ophthalmopathy (dated by TCRdb to between 2019 and 2020). About the full investigation: Peripheral blood was collected at initial diagnosis, before any treatment. To identify distinguishing TCR V-J signatures, a discovery cohort of around 98 patients was used, comprising 40 to 45 with Graves' ophthalmopathy and 55 to 65 with stable Graves' hyperthyroidism. Whether ophthalmopathy could be predicted prospectively was tested in an independent validation cohort made up of 18 hyperthyroidism patients plus 17 patients who later progressed to ophthalmopathy. The approximately 90 discovery patients were divided at random into training and test sets in a 7:3 ratio. In about six Graves' hyperthyroidism patients, the study also compared T-cell repertoires from thyroid tissue with T-cell repertoires from blood. After sampling, hyperthyroidism patients received methimazole starting at 30 mg daily, and ophthalmopathy patients received high-dose intravenous methylprednisolone. The paper describes TCR Vbeta CDR3 sequencing of 135 peripheral blood samples, made up of approximately 40 ophthalmopathy patients, approximately 76 hyperthyroidism patients and roughly 17 progressor patients. Findings and caveats that apply to the study as a whole: In validation, progression to ophthalmopathy was predicted by the model with roughly 69% sensitivity and approximately 78% specificity, a median of roughly six months before onset. No statistical method was used to fix the sample size in advance, and group allocation was not hidden from the investigators. In cross-validation, a model built on a 13 V-J signature told ophthalmopathy apart from stable hyperthyroidism with approximately 90% sensitivity and approximately 81% specificity, and in testing the same model reached 80%/75%. Blood samples also contained most of the expanded thyroid clonotypes (frequency above 0.001), which suggests that blood repertoires may reflect thyroid immune responses.

Clipping removes 3 bases from V and 2 bases from J, with 3 as the unmatched junction base count. The CDR3, from cysteine to phenylalanine, totals 13 residues. Only the CDR3 portion is preserved as DNA: 39 bases, with reading frame beginning at the first base. The germline V gene (reference sequence) supplies CDR1 DFQATT and CDR2 SNEGSKA. Hyperthyroidism patients were newly diagnosed, had a disease duration of under 2 months, and were aged 18 to 65 years. Any patient with an uncontrolled infection, another autoimmune disease, pregnancy or lactation was excluded. Clinical symptoms, serum thyroxine and TRAb, thyroid ultrasound, and orbital computed tomography formed the basis for the diagnoses. Blood from progressor patients was collected at the time of first diagnosis with hyperthyroidism, before any ophthalmopathy symptoms had appeared. Ficoll-Paque density gradient centrifugation was used to isolate PBMCs from about 9.4 ml of fresh peripheral blood. Progressor patients were first diagnosed with Graves' hyperthyroidism and then developed ophthalmopathy during follow-up. Trizol reagent was used to extract total RNA, and RNA quality was then checked on an Agilent 2100 Bioanalyzer.

Sample: blood. This TCR came from a woman under 40 with Graves' hyperthyroidism that later progressed to Graves' ophthalmopathy. The chain employs TRBV20-1 and TRBJ1-1; TRBD1 agrees with 7 junctional bases. In nucleotide form, the sequence is TGCAGTGCTAGGAGGGACAGTAACACTGAAGCTTTCTTT. Its coded protein is CSARRDSNTEAFF.